Below, one TCR beta chain is given with its context. The data belong to a study of technical replicates of blood from a few donors. The CDR3 covers 14 residues. Germline values: CDR1 SGHRS, CDR2 YFSETQ. The V end lost 3 bases, the J end lost 4 bases, and 14 bases lay between the germline ends. Only in-frame clones appear in the TCRdb table, and some are missing; sequencing was by immunoSEQ multiplex PCR. The table lists 45,000 to 60,000 clones, 85% to 95% of them singletons. This clonotype originated in a human donor in good health. Some clones in this sample may be carry-over from other donors' samples. This chain uses TRBV5-1 with TRBJ2-7; D is perhaps TRBD1 (6 bases). What was sequenced was PBMCs. The CDR3 nucleotides are TGCGCCAGCAGCTACGAGGGACACTTATACGAGCAGTACTTC. This codes for CASSYEGHLYEQYF.